This T cell receptor beta chain was found in a study of shared clonotypes between healthy human individuals. Whole-study results and caveats: Clonotype sharing across a few donors was observed for about 5.2% of naive CD4 clonotypes. At large depth, rarefaction still showed sorted-subset sequencing to be incomplete.

From CD4+ cells came CD45RA+ naive and CD45RA-negative memory subsets. Authors' analysis steps: Filtering was not the same, since immunoSEQ gave junction-only sequences without quality scores. The assay was immunoSEQ multiplex PCR, and TCRdb's table has in-frame clones only and misses some. V and J calls and clone size are as listed in that table; D and trimming were resolved from the DNA. The sample consists of around 1.6 million clones, approximately 98% of them appearing once. Concerning this clone itself: Its specificity is unknown.

The CDR3 has 14 amino acids. The V gene's germline CDR1 is MDHEN and CDR2 SYDVKM. The V end lost 3 bases, the J end lost 2 bases, and 8 bases lay between the germline ends. The clonotype was recovered from a man aged 30 to 45 in good health. The source material was naive CD4+ T cells sorted from blood. Subset specified: CD45RA+ positively selected. The chain combines TRBV28 with TRBJ1-3; D not certain. The CDR3 spells CASSLPGAGNTIYF. The DNA of the CDR3 is TGTGCCAGCAGTTTGCCCGGGGCTGGAAACACCATATATTTT.